Listed below are T cell receptor beta chains from one sample, sequenced in a study of shared T cell receptors in the human thymus. Profiling relied on immunoSEQ multiplex PCR, and the TCRdb table lists in-frame clones only, not all of them. The repertoire holds 550,000 to 800,000 clones, with 80% to 90% as singletons. These records were also assigned to another study, of human thymus T cells.

The sequenced sample consisted of thymocytes. Receptor source: a girl under three years old with a congenital heart defect. Both conserved end residues are part of each CDR3. The order of the fields is D gene, J gene, V gene, clone size, CDR3 DNA, CDR3 protein. D genes are given only for firm matches. Size values are once, few and many counts, or a class for expanded clones, and some rows have none.

D: NA
J: TRBJ2-7
V: TRBV6-1
size: NA
DNA: TGTGCCAGCAGTGAAGCGTGGCGCAGTACAGACTACGAGCAGTACTTC
CDR3: CASSEAWRSTDYEQYF

D: TRBD1
J: TRBJ1-1
V: TRBV10-3
size: NA
DNA: TGTGCCATCACCGCAGCTGGGACAGGGGTTGAAGCTTTCTTT
CDR3: CAITAAGTGVEAFF

D: TRBD1
J: TRBJ1-1
V: TRBV29-1
size: NA
DNA: TGCAGCGTTGAGGACAGGGCGATGAACACTGAAGCTTTCTTT
CDR3: CSVEDRAMNTEAFF

D: NA
J: TRBJ1-2
V: TRBV4-1
size: NA
DNA: TGCGCCAGCAGCCAAGATAAGTTTGTGGACATTGGGGACTATGGCTACACCTTC
CDR3: CASSQDKFVDIGDYGYTF

D: NA
J: TRBJ1-1
V: TRBV7-9
size: NA
DNA: TGTGCCAGCAGCCCCGCGGGGCACACTGAAGCTTTCTTT
CDR3: CASSPAGHTEAFF

D: TRBD1
J: TRBJ1-2
V: TRBV4-1
size: NA
DNA: TGCGCCAGCAGCCCCGACAGGGCTCCGAACTATGGCTACACCTTC
CDR3: CASSPDRAPNYGYTF

D: NA
J: TRBJ2-2
V: TRBV9
size: NA
DNA: TGTGCCAGCAGCGCCCAACAAGACAGGTCCGCTATCGGGGAGCTGTTTTTT
CDR3: CASSAQQDRSAIGELFF

D: NA
J: TRBJ1-5
V: TRBV4-1
size: NA
DNA: TGCGCCAGCAGCCAAGACCCCCTACGGGGGGCAAAGCCCCAGCATTTT
CDR3: CASSQDPLRGAKPQHF

D: TRBD1
J: TRBJ1-1
V: TRBV11-2
size: NA
DNA: TGTGCCAGCAGACTAACCGGGACAGGGAACACTGAAGCTTTCTTT
CDR3: CASRLTGTGNTEAFF

D: TRBD2
J: TRBJ2-3
V: TRBV5-1
size: NA
DNA: TGCGCCAGCAGCCCGACCCCCGGGACTAGCGGGGGGGCCGGTTATAGAGATACGCAGTATTTT
CDR3: CASSPTPGTSGGAGYRDTQYF

D: TRBD1
J: TRBJ2-1
V: TRBV15
size: NA
DNA: TGTGCCACAGGACAGGCCCTAAACAATGAGCAGTTCTTC
CDR3: CATGQALNNEQFF

D: NA
J: TRBJ1-5
V: TRBV5-1
size: NA
DNA: TGCGCCAGCAGAAGACAGGACAAGGGCCCCCAGCATTTT
CDR3: CASRRQDKGPQHF

D: TRBD1
J: TRBJ2-7
V: TRBV5-1
size: NA
DNA: TGCGCCAGCAGCTCGGACAGGGTCTTCTACGAGCAGTACTTC
CDR3: CASSSDRVFYEQYF

D: NA
J: TRBJ2-5
V: TRBV4-1
size: NA
DNA: TGCGCCAGCAGCCAAGCGTTGGGCAACCAAGAGACCCAGTACTTC
CDR3: CASSQALGNQETQYF

D: TRBD1
J: TRBJ2-4
V: TRBV7-2
size: NA
DNA: TGTGCCAGCAGCGCGACAGGGGAAGGAACCAAAAACATTCAGTACTTC
CDR3: CASSATGEGTKNIQYF

D: TRBD2
J: TRBJ2-3
V: TRBV7-3
size: NA
DNA: TGTGCCAGCAGCTTAAGGTCAAAGGGAGGGCGGATTGGTACAGATACGCAGTATTTT
CDR3: CASSLRSKGGRIGTDTQYF

D: TRBD1
J: TRBJ1-4
V: TRBV10-3
size: NA
DNA: TGTGCCATCCGTCGGGACAGGGGATCTAATGAAAAACTGTTTTTT
CDR3: CAIRRDRGSNEKLFF

D: NA
J: TRBJ1-1
V: TRBV10-3
size: NA
DNA: TGTGCCATCAGTGAAGGATTGGAGGACACTGAAGCTTTCTTT
CDR3: CAISEGLEDTEAFF

D: TRBD2
J: TRBJ2-5
V: TRBV4-3
size: NA
DNA: TGCGCCAGCGGCCATTTAGCGGGGGCTGGCCAAGAGACCCAGTACTTC
CDR3: CASGHLAGAGQETQYF

D: TRBD2
J: TRBJ2-5
V: TRBV5-1
size: NA
DNA: TGCGCCAGCAGCTTGTTTGTTCGGGCTAGCGGGGGACCTCTAGAGACCCAGTACTTC
CDR3: CASSLFVRASGGPLETQYF

D: NA
J: TRBJ2-1
V: TRBV5-1
size: few
DNA: TGCGCCAGCAGCTACTCCGGGAGAGAAAACAATGAGCAGTTCTTC
CDR3: CASSYSGRENNEQFF

D: NA
J: TRBJ1-2
V: TRBV5-6
size: NA
DNA: TGTGCCAGCACCCTGGCAGGGCTCTATGGCTACACCTTC
CDR3: CASTLAGLYGYTF

D: TRBD1
J: TRBJ1-1
V: TRBV7-9
size: NA
DNA: TGTGCCAGCAGCCAACTGCAGGAAGAACAGGGGGCTGGGGGAGCTTTCTTT
CDR3: CASSQLQEEQGAGGAFF

D: NA
J: TRBJ1-2
V: TRBV6-1
size: once
DNA: TGTGCCAGCGGAACTAACAGGAAGATTTATGGCTACACCTTC
CDR3: CASGTNRKIYGYTF

D: NA
J: TRBJ2-7
V: TRBV18
size: NA
DNA: TGTGCCAGCTCACCATTGCTCGGCAGGGTAGGCGAGCAGTACTTC
CDR3: CASSPLLGRVGEQYF

D: NA
J: TRBJ2-7
V: TRBV7-6
size: NA
DNA: TGTGCCAGCAGCTTCCCCCTCCTAGGTCACGAGCAGTACTTC
CDR3: CASSFPLLGHEQYF

D: NA
J: TRBJ2-1
V: TRBV7-2
size: NA
DNA: TGTGCCAGCAGAAGGGACACCAATGAGCAGTTCTTC
CDR3: CASRRDTNEQFF

D: NA
J: TRBJ2-3
V: TRBV5-5
size: NA
DNA: TGTGCCAGCAGAGTGATCAACCACCGGAGCACAGATACGCAGTATTTT
CDR3: CASRVINHRSTDTQYF

D: NA
J: TRBJ1-1
V: TRBV4-3
size: once
DNA: TGCGCCAGCAGCCAAGATTCTCAGGAAACTGAAGCTTTCTTT
CDR3: CASSQDSQETEAFF

D: TRBD1
J: TRBJ1-2
V: TRBV19
size: NA
DNA: TGTGCCACCACGGTAAAGACAGGGTCAAGCTATGGCTACACCTTC
CDR3: CATTVKTGSSYGYTF

D: NA
J: TRBJ2-1
V: TRBV28
size: NA
DNA: TGTGCCAGCGTAACCCCGCTGGCGGGTAATTACAATGAGCAGTTCTTC
CDR3: CASVTPLAGNYNEQFF

D: TRBD2
J: TRBJ2-5
V: TRBV4-3
size: once
DNA: TGCGCCAGCAGCCGCAATGAGGGACTAGTGGAGACCCAGTACTTC
CDR3: CASSRNEGLVETQYF

D: NA
J: TRBJ2-2
V: TRBV4-1
size: NA
DNA: TGCGCCAGCAGCCAAGATAACAGGGCAGCCGGGGAGCTGTTTTTT
CDR3: CASSQDNRAAGELFF

D: TRBD2
J: TRBJ2-7
V: TRBV5-6
size: NA
DNA: TGTGCCAGCAGCTTGAAAGGACTAGCGGGATCCTACGAGCAGTACTTC
CDR3: CASSLKGLAGSYEQYF

D: NA
J: TRBJ1-5
V: TRBV29-1
size: NA
DNA: TGCAGGGAGGGACTTCCCGATCAGCCCCAGCATTTT
CDR3: CREGLPDQPQHF

D: NA
J: TRBJ1-3
V: TRBV4-3
size: NA
DNA: TGCGCCAGCAGCCAAGATTTACCAGTTGACAGACACGAACCCAGCTCTGGAAACACCATATATTTT
CDR3: CASSQDLPVDRHEPSSGNTIYF

D: TRBD1
J: TRBJ1-1
V: TRBV5-1
size: NA
DNA: TGCGCCAGCAGCCCTCCGACAGGGATGAACACTGAAGCTTTCTTT
CDR3: CASSPPTGMNTEAFF

D: NA
J: TRBJ1-2
V: TRBV28
size: NA
DNA: TGTGCCAGCAGTTTGGCGGGACTCCCTATTGCCTATGGCTACACCTTC
CDR3: CASSLAGLPIAYGYTF

D: TRBD2
J: TRBJ2-3
V: TRBV14
size: NA
DNA: TGTGCCAGCAGCCAATTACTAGCGGGGGATTCGGATACGCAGTATTTT
CDR3: CASSQLLAGDSDTQYF

D: NA
J: TRBJ2-5
V: TRBV27
size: NA
DNA: TGTGCCAGCAGTTTTGTTCCGGGGTTTGTGGAGACCCAGTACTTC
CDR3: CASSFVPGFVETQYF

D: NA
J: TRBJ2-7
V: TRBV28
size: NA
DNA: TGTGCCAGCAGTTTGTCAGGCTCCGACGAGCAGTACTTC
CDR3: CASSLSGSDEQYF

D: NA
J: TRBJ1-1
V: TRBV4-2
size: NA
DNA: TGTGCCAGCAGCCAATCCGACAGTGGAAGAAGGACTGAAGCTTTCTTT
CDR3: CASSQSDSGRRTEAFF

D: TRBD1
J: TRBJ2-1
V: TRBV5-1
size: NA
DNA: TGCGCCAGCACTAAGCTCAGGGGGCGGTTTGATAATGAGCAGTTCTTC
CDR3: CASTKLRGRFDNEQFF

D: NA
J: TRBJ1-1
V: TRBV28
size: once
DNA: TGTGCCAGCAGCCACCACCGGGACAACTTGAACACTGAAGCTTTCTTT
CDR3: CASSHHRDNLNTEAFF

D: TRBD1
J: TRBJ1-6
V: TRBV18
size: NA
DNA: TGTGCCAGCTCACCACGACAGGGGACTTCACCCCTCCACTTT
CDR3: CASSPRQGTSPLHF

D: TRBD1
J: TRBJ2-7
V: TRBV13
size: NA
DNA: TGTGCCAGCAGCTCGCTGACAGGGGCCTCGGGTGAGCAGTACTTC
CDR3: CASSSLTGASGEQYF

D: NA
J: TRBJ2-7
V: TRBV4-2
size: NA
DNA: TGTGCCAGCAGTAGGACTCTCTACTACGAGCAGTACTTC
CDR3: CASSRTLYYEQYF

D: NA
J: TRBJ1-1
V: TRBV19
size: NA
DNA: TGTGCCAGTAGACCCCGGGCAGGTCGGGGGAACACTGAAGCTTTCTTT
CDR3: CASRPRAGRGNTEAFF

D: NA
J: TRBJ1-2
V: TRBV15
size: NA
DNA: TGTGCCACCAGCCATGAAACCCAGCCAGGGTTCAGGAGGGGAAATGGCTACACCTTC
CDR3: CATSHETQPGFRRGNGYTF

D: NA
J: TRBJ1-2
V: TRBV19
size: few
DNA: TGTGCCAGTAGTATGTCGACAGCCCTAATTTACTATGGCTACACCTTC
CDR3: CASSMSTALIYYGYTF

D: TRBD1
J: TRBJ1-1
V: TRBV14
size: NA
DNA: TGTGCCAGCAGCCAAGTCCCTCCCAGGGGGTCGCTTAGGGAAGCTTTCTTT
CDR3: CASSQVPPRGSLREAFF

D: NA
J: TRBJ2-7
V: TRBV5-1
size: NA
DNA: TGCGCCAGCAGCTTGTTCGGGGAAGGGTACGAGCAGTACTTC
CDR3: CASSLFGEGYEQYF

D: NA
J: TRBJ2-3
V: TRBV5-1
size: NA
DNA: TGCGCCAGCAGCCCCCGACAGGAAAACCCAAAGACAGATACGCAGTATTTT
CDR3: CASSPRQENPKTDTQYF

D: NA
J: TRBJ1-1
V: TRBV9
size: NA
DNA: TGTGCCAGCAGCCCAGGGCCTCTGTTGCCTGAAGCTTTCTTT
CDR3: CASSPGPLLPEAFF

D: NA
J: TRBJ1-1
V: TRBV13
size: NA
DNA: TGTGCCAGCCTGGCCAAAACCCTGAAGACACGAAACACTGAAGCTTTCTTT
CDR3: CASLAKTLKTRNTEAFF

D: NA
J: TRBJ1-4
V: TRBV6-5
size: NA
DNA: TGTGCCAGCAGTGTATGGGGGGGCGAAAAACTGTTTTTT
CDR3: CASSVWGGEKLFF